This TCR beta chain was observed in a study of blood T cell repertoires in COVID-19. Study background: From T cells, B-cell-depleted T cells, or PBMCs came the material, which was cDNA or gDNA.

After removal of 4 bases from V and 5 bases from J, the junction contained 3 bases not matched to a gene. CDR3 length equals 14 residues. The germline V gene has CDR1 SGHKS and CDR2 YYEKEE (reference sequence). Patients of the Seattle cohort, enrolled during active infection, were followed longitudinally. Assay used: immunoSEQ multiplex PCR; TCRdb lists only in-frame clones, some missing. The data contain a few hundred thousand clones, 86% of them seen just once; the ten biggest clones take up 7.1%. The receptor comes from a woman aged 55-69 years with COVID-19, enrolled during active disease. This rearrangement joins TRBV5-5 to TRBJ1-4; 9 bases fit TRBD1. The sequenced material came from peripheral blood. The CDR3 DNA reads as TGTGCCAGCAGCATACAGGGGGCGAATGAAAAACTGTTTTTT. This encodes CASSIQGANEKLFF.